Listed below are T cell receptor beta chains from one sample, sequenced in a study of blood T cell repertoires in COVID-19. Repertoires were generated with immunoSEQ multiplex PCR, while TCRdb's copy carries only in-frame clones and drops some. The sample lists approximately 180,000 clones; roughly four fifths were seen once. The sequencing sample was made of peripheral blood. The receptors shown here come from a woman older than 75 with COVID-19, enrolled during active disease. Each CDR3 is given with its conserved first and last residue. D genes are given only for firm matches. Clone size is not always given. Where it is, it says once, few, many or a class for expanded clones.

J gene | V gene | clone size | CDR3 length | D gene | CDR3 DNA | CDR3 protein
TRBJ1-6 | TRBV2 | - | 15 | - | TGTGCCAGCAGCCCAAGTTGGGAATCGGGGTCACCCCTCCACTTT | CASSPSWESGSPLHF
TRBJ2-7 | TRBV19 | once | 15 | TRBD2 | TGTGCCAGTAGTTCCTTTAGCGGGAGCTCCTACGAGCAGTACTTC | CASSSFSGSSYEQYF
TRBJ1-3 | TRBV5-1 | - | 15 | - | TGCGCCAGCAGCTACGGACAGAGCTCTGGAAACACCATATATTTT | CASSYGQSSGNTIYF
TRBJ2-7 | TRBV7-2 | - | 13 | - | TGTGCCAGCAGCTTAGTATCTTCTACCGAGCAGTACTTC | CASSLVSSTEQYF
TRBJ1-1 | TRBV7-2 | - | 14 | - | TGTGCCAGCAGCATTAACAGGGATAACACTGAAGCTTTCTTT | CASSINRDNTEAFF
TRBJ1-1 | TRBV24-1 | - | 13 | - | TGTGCCACCGGGGGGACGAGCGGCACTGAAGCTTTCTTT | CATGGTSGTEAFF
TRBJ1-6 | TRBV4-2 | - | 15 | TRBD1 | TGTGCCAGCAGCCCGGGGGACAGCTATAATTCACCCCTCCACTTT | CASSPGDSYNSPLHF
TRBJ2-3 | TRBV7-6 | - | 15 | TRBD2 | TGTGCCAGCAGCTCATGGACTAGCGGCACAGATACGCAGTATTTT | CASSSWTSGTDTQYF
TRBJ1-4 | TRBV7-2 | - | 14 | - | TGTGCCAGCAGCTTAGCGCGGAATGGTGAAAAACTGTTTTTT | CASSLARNGEKLFF
TRBJ2-7 | TRBV28 | - | 13 | - | TGTGCCAGCAGTTTATTAGGGGGCTACGAGCAGTACTTC | CASSLLGGYEQYF